The present entry profiles one T cell receptor (beta chain) with its context. Profiled with immunoSEQ multiplex PCR; TCRdb holds only in-frame clones, not every one. Of around 120,000 clones in the sample, more than 85% were seen once. The sample comes from a study of T cell responses to AZD1222 COVID-19 vaccine. Deletions cut 5 bases from V and 4 bases from J, with 9 bases between. The germline V gene encodes CDR1 SGHDT and CDR2 YYEEEE. The CDR3 length is 12 residues. The rearrangement joins TRBV5-6 to TRBJ1-2; possibly TRBD1 for D (6 bases). The sample here was peripheral blood, taken on day 0 of AZD1222 vaccination. The receptor was isolated from an adult in good health. The CDR3 DNA is TGTGCCAGCAGAGGACAGCCCTATGGCTACACCTTC. Its protein is CASRGQPYGYTF.